The entry that follows covers one TCR beta chain sequence. The data derive from a study of shared clonotypes between healthy human individuals. Study-wide background: Two female and three male donors aged 18 to 49 were enrolled.

The test was conducted at deep level. The sequenced material, unsorted PBMC DNA, was run on ten immunoSEQ deep assay plates. Repertoires were generated with immunoSEQ multiplex PCR, while TCRdb's copy carries only in-frame clones and drops some. Here the sample spans around 500,000 clones, roughly 80% being singletons. This CDR3 has 14 residues. Germline V gives CDR1 MDHEN, CDR2 SYDVKM. The V end was cut by 2 bases, the J end by 5 bases, with 12 bases between. The sequencing sample was made of PBMCs. The rearrangement joins TRBV28 to TRBJ1-2; TRBD1 might be the D (6 bases). The clonotype comes from a middle-aged woman in good health. Some clones in this sample may be carry-over from other donors' samples. This CDR3 is CASSLQWQGYGYTF. CDR3 bases: TGTGCCAGCAGTTTACAGTGGCAGGGGTATGGCTACACCTTC.